The clone carrying this TCR beta chain was recorded once. Documented treatment: approximately 18 received Ad26.COV2.S at low or high dose, single or two shots; 5 received placebo; per-sample allocation not given. Sampling occurred on day 63 after the first vaccine or placebo injection. Generated by immunoSEQ multiplex PCR, the TCRdb table keeps only in-frame clones and is missing some. Of 440,000 or so clones in the sample, about nine tenths were seen once. The CDR3 contains 17 residues. This record comes from a study of Ad26.COV2.S vaccination and SARS-CoV-2 variants. The TCR sequence derives from a person aged 18 to 59 who received the Ad26.COV2.S COVID-19 vaccine or a placebo. The sequencing here drew on peripheral blood, taken in a trial of Ad26.COV2.S vaccine versus placebo. The chain combines TRBV12-2 with TRBJ2-1; the D call of TRBD1 is as the table states it, not checked on the DNA. TRBV12-2 constitutes a pseudogene. This CDR3 is CASRFPGTPSSYNEQFF. The CDR3 coding sequence is TGTGCAAGTCGCTTTCCCGGGACACCGAGCTCCTACAATGAGCAGTTCTTC.